The T cell receptor beta chain under discussion was sequenced for a study of shared clonotypes between healthy human individuals. Adults of Caucasian background living in Nashville, Tennessee made up all donors. Points on this clone: Its antigen is as yet unknown.

Broader study findings: Lower generation probabilities were found for non-shared clonotypes than for those shared by all four donors. A generally larger estimated richness was seen in naive subsets than in memory subsets. Having only a few donors restricted how much genetic and exposure-history diversity was captured.

The V end was cut by 5 bases, the J end by 6 bases, with 11 bases between. CDR1 is SQVTM and CDR2 is ANQGSEA in the germline V gene. This CDR3 contains 11 residues. This table comes from immunoSEQ multiplex PCR, and its TCRdb copy is limited to in-frame clones, with some not included. There are 550,000 to 700,000 clones in the sample; 73% occur only once, and around 1.8% lies in the top ten. The rearrangement links TRBV29-1 to TRBJ2-7; either TRBD1 or TRBD2 may supply D (5 bases each). The origin of this receptor is a woman in her twenties or thirties in good health. The sequenced sample was memory CD4+ T cells sorted from blood. Subset denoted: CD45RA-negative fraction. CDR3 DNA sequence: TGCAGCGTTCATTCCGGGGCCGAGCAGTACTTC. It is translated as CSVHSGAEQYF.